These 8 T cell receptor beta chains share one sample of origin, sequenced in a study of OX40 agonist ivuxolimab in advanced cancers. The method behind the library was the immunoSEQ multiplex PCR assay. The clones in this table, taken by TCRdb from immuneACCESS, are in-frame only. Not every clone is retained; where verified, under half of the shortfall comes from an unresolved V gene, and the cause of the rest is unknown. In all, the sample holds 55,000 to 60,000 clones, and about 81% of those were seen once. Around 0.71% of the sample goes to the ten largest clones. The specimen comprised CD4+ or CD8+ T cells sorted from blood, sampled in a trial of the OX40 agonist ivuxolimab. The source is an adult with an advanced solid tumor such as melanoma, head and neck, liver or kidney cancer.

The gene calls are TRBV19 and TRBJ2-7; tentative D call: TRBD1 (6 bases). The germline CDR1 and CDR2 sequences are LNHDA and SQIVND (reference sequence). The germline V and J ends were trimmed by 4 bases and 7 bases, with 14 bases remaining between them. The CDR3 totals 13 residues. CDR3 protein: CASSNQQGSEQYF. The CDR3 bases are TGTGCCAGTAGTAACCAACAGGGAAGTGAGCAGTACTTC. The variable domain in full, with the rest retrieved from reference TRBV19 and TRBJ2-7, is DGGITQSPKYLFRKEGQNVTLSCEQNLNHDAMYWYRQDPGQGLRLIYYSQIVNDFQKGDIAEGYSVSREKKESFPLTVTSAQKNPTAFYLCASSNQQGSEQYFGPGTRLTVT.

The gene calls are TRBV6-5 and TRBJ1-6, with 8 positions matching TRBD1. This CDR3 contains 15 residues. The V segment lost 4 bases and the J segment 6 bases; nucleotides outside the gene matches: 5. Germline values: CDR1 MNHEY, CDR2 SVGAGI. In nucleotides, the CDR3 is TGTGCCAGCAGTTCCTCGGACAGGGCTAATTCACCCCTCCACTTT. Translating it yields CASSSSDRANSPLHF.

The chain uses TRBV4-1 and TRBJ2-1, with a tentative D call TRBD2 (6 bases). From germline, CDR1 is MGHRA and CDR2 YSYEKL. V dropped 4 bases and J dropped 7 bases, with 17 bases sitting between them. The length of the CDR3 is 15 residues. Here the CDR3 reads CASSPMGLPGNEQFF. CDR3 DNA: TGCGCCAGCAGCCCGATGGGACTCCCGGGGAATGAGCAGTTCTTC.

The gene calls are TRBV7-2 and TRBJ1-5, with D possibly being TRBD1 (6 bases). Trimming cost V 5 bases and J 7 bases, with 15 bases left between them. Germline V lookup: CDR1 SGHTA, CDR2 FQGNSA. This CDR3 has 14 amino acids. The CDR3 region has the DNA TGTGCCAGCAGCCTGGACAGCCCAAGGCAGCCCCAGCATTTT. Its protein product is CASSLDSPRQPQHF. The full variable domain, its missing parts supplied by reference TRBV7-2 and TRBJ1-5, is GAGVSQSPSNKVTEKGKDVELRCDPISGHTALYWYRQSLGQGLEFLIYFQGNSAPDKSGLPSDRFSAERTGGSVSTLTIQRTQQEDSAVYLCASSLDSPRQPQHFGDGTRLSIL.

This clone was recorded once. This chain links TRBV4-1 with TRBJ2-7, with D unclear. This CDR3 has 16 amino acids. CDR1 and CDR2 (germline): MGHRA, YSYEKL. The germline V and J ends were trimmed by 0 bases and 0 bases, with 12 bases remaining between them. CDR3 nucleotide sequence: TGCGCCAGCAGCCAAGATCCCAGCAGAAGCTCCTACGAGCAGTACTTC. Its protein product is CASSQDPSRSSYEQYF.

This clone was picked up a small number of times. The rearrangement links TRBV6-6 to TRBJ1-1, with D perhaps TRBD1 (5 bases). Between the trimmed V and J ends, which lost 6 bases and 5 bases, there was a span of 16 bases. This CDR3 is 14 amino acids long. Looked up from germline, CDR1 is MNHNY and CDR2 is SVGAGI (reference sequence). For the CDR3, the DNA is TGTGCCAGCAGCCCGATACTTGGGGGGACTGAAGCTTTCTTT. Its protein is CASSPILGGTEAFF.

This clone was seen a few times. V and J are TRBV5-1 and TRBJ2-7; the D gene is possibly TRBD2 (7 bases). V was shortened by 4 bases and J by 5 bases, with 13 bases between the two germline ends. Germline loops: CDR1 SGHRS, CDR2 YFSETQ. This CDR3 contains 13 residues. DNA of the CDR3: TGCGCCAGCAGCCCGGGGGGCGAAAACGAGCAGTACTTC. It encodes CASSPGGENEQYF.

Only one count was recorded for this clone. The chain couples TRBV7-2 to TRBJ1-2; 8 bases match TRBD1. CDR1 is SGHTA, CDR2 FQGNSA, per germline. With V trimmed by 5 bases and J by 7 bases, 9 bases remained unmatched. The length of the CDR3 is 14 residues. CDR3 loop: CASSPPRTGIGYTF. CDR3 DNA: TGTGCCAGCAGCCCCCCCCGGACAGGGATTGGCTACACCTTC.